This TCR beta chain was retrieved from a study of blood T cell repertoires in COVID-19. Germline assignment: CDR1 SGHDN and CDR2 FVKESK. The V end lost 4 bases, the J end lost 8 bases, and 18 bases lay between the germline ends. The CDR3 covers 15 residues. The table came from immunoSEQ multiplex PCR; TCRdb's copy has only in-frame clones and leaves some out. In the table there are 220,000 or so clones, about 88% of which are singletons. Material for sequencing was peripheral blood. The receptor's source is a woman between 50 and 59 years old with COVID-19, enrolled during active disease. This chain joins TRBV14 and TRBJ2-1; the D gene is possibly TRBD2 (6 bases). CDR3 DNA: TGTGCCAGCAGCCGACTCACTGGAGGGCGGTATGAGCAGTTCTTC. It is translated as CASSRLTGGRYEQFF.